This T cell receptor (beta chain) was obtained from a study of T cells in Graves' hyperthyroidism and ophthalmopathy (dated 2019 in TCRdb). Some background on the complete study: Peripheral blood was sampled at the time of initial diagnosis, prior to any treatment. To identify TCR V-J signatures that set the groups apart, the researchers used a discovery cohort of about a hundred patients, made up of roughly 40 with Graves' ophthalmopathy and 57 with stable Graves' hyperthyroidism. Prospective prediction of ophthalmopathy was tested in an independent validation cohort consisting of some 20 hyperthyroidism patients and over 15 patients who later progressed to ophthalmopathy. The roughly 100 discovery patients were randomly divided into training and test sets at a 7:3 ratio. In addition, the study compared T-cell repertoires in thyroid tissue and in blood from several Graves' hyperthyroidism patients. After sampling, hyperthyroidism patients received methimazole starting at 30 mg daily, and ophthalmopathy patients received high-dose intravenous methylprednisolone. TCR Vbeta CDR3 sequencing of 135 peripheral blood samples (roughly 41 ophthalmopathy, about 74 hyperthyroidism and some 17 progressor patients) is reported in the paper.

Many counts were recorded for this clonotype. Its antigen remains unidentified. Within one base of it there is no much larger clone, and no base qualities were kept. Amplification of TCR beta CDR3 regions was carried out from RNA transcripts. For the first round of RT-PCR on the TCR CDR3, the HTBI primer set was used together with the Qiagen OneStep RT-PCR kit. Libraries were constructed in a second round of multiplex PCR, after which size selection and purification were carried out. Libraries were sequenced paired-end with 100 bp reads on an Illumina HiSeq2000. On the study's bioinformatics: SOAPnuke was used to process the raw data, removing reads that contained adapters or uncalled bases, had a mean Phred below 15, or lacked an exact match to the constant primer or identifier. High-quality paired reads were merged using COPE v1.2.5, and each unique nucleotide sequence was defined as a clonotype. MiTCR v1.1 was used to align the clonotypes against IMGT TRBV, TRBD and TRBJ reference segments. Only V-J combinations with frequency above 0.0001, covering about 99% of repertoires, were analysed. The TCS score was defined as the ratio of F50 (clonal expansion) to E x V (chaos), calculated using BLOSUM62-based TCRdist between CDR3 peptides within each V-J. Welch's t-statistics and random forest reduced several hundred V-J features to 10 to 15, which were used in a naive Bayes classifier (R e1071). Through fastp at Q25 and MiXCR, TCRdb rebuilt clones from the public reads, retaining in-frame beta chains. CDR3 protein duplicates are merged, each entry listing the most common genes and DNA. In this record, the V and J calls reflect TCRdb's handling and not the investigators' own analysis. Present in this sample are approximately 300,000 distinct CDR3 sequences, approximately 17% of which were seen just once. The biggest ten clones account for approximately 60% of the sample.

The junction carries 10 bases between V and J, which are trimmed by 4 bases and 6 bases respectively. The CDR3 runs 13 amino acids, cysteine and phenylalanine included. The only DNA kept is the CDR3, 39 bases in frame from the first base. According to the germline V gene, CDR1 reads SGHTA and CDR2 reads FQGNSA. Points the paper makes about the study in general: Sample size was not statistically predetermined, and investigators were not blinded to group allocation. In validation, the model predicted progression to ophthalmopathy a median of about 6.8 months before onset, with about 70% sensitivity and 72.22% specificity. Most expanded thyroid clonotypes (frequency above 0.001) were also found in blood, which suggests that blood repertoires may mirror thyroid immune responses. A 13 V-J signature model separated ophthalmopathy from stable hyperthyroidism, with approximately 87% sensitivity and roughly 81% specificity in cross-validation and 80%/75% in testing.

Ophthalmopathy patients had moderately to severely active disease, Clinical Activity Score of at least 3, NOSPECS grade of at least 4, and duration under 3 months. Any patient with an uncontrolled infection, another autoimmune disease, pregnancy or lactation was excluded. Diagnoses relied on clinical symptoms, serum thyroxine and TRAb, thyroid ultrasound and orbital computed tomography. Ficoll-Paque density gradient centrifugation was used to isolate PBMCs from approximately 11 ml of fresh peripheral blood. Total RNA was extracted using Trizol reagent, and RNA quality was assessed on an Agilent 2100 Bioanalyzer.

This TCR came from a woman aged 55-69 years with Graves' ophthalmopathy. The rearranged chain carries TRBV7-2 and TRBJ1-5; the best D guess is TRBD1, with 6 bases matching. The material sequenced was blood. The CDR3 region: CASSSRQVQPQHF. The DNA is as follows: TGTGCCAGCAGCTCGAGACAGGTTCAGCCCCAGCATTTT.